Sequencing of this T cell receptor beta chain was carried out in a study of blood T cell repertoires in COVID-19. In the study overall: The United States, Italy and Spain were the sources of the acute and convalescent COVID-19 samples. PBMCs, B-cell-depleted T cells, or T cells provided the cDNA or gDNA that made up the material.

In the study's own analysis: It was from reference gene primer amplification that nucleated cell counts were estimated. Clones were read by immunoSEQ multiplex PCR, and TCRdb kept only the in-frame ones, dropping some. V and J calls plus clone size are reproduced from that table; the DNA served to infer D and trimming. The sample has 15,000 to 18,000 clones, about 88% seen once. This TCR came from a man in his sixties with acute or convalescent COVID-19. Sequenced material: peripheral blood.

The CDR3 DNA follows: TGCGCCAGCAGCCCAAGCGGGAGCTCCTACAATGAGCAGTTCTTC. This gives the protein CASSPSGSSYNEQFF. This chain joins TRBV5-1 and TRBJ2-1; TRBD2 agrees at 8 bases. CDR3 size: 15 residues. V was clipped by 4 bases and J by 0 bases; unmatched bases: 3. Germline CDR1 SGHRS, CDR2 YFSETQ.